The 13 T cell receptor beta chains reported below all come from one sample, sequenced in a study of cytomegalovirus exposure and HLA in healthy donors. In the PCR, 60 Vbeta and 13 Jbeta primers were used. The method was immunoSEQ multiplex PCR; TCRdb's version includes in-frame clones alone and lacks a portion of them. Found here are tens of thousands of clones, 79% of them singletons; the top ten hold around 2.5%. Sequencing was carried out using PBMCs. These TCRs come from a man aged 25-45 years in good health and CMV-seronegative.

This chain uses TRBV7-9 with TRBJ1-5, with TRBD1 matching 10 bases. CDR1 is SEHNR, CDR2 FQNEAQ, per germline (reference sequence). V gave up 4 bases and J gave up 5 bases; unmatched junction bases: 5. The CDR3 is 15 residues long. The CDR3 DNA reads TGTGCCAGCAGCTACGGGACAGGGGTTTATCAGCCCCAGCATTTT. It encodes CASSYGTGVYQPQHF.

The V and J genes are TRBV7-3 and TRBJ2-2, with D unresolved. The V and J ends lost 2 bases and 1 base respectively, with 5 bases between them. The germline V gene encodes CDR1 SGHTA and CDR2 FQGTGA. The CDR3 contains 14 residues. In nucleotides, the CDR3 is TGTGCCAGCAGCTTACTCAGGAACACCGGGGAGCTGTTTTTT. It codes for CASSLLRNTGELFF. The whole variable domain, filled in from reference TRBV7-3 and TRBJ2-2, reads GAGVSQTPSNKVTEKGKYVELRCDPISGHTALYWYRQSLGQGPEFLIYFQGTGAADDSGLPNDRFFAVRPEGSVSTLKIQRTERGDSAVYLCASSLLRNTGELFFGEGSRLTVL.

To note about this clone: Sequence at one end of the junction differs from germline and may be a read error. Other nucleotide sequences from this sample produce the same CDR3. As DNA, the CDR3 is TGTGCTAGCAGCTTAGACAGATACAATGAGCAGTTCTTC. Translated: CASSLDRYNEQFF. The chain employs TRBV7-7 and TRBJ2-1, with D possibly being TRBD1 (5 bases). This CDR3 comprises 13 residues. Per the germline V gene, CDR1 is SSHAT and CDR2 is FNYEAQ (reference sequence).

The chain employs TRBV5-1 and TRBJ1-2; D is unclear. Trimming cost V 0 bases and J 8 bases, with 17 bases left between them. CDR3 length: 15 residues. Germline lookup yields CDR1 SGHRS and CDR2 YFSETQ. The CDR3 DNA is TGCGCCAGCAGCTTGGCGGGAGACCCATCCGGAGGCTACACCTTC. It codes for CASSLAGDPSGGYTF.

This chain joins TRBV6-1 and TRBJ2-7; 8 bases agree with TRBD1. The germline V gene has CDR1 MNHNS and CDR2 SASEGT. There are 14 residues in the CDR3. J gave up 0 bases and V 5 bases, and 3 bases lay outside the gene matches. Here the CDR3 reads CASSRTGLSYEQYF. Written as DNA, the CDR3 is TGTGCCAGCAGTAGGACAGGGCTCTCCTACGAGCAGTACTTC.

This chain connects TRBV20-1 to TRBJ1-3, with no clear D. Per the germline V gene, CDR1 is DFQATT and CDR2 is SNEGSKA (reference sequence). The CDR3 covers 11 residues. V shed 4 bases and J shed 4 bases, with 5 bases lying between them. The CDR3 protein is CSAIVGNTIYF. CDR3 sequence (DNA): TGCAGTGCTATCGTAGGAAACACCATATATTTT.

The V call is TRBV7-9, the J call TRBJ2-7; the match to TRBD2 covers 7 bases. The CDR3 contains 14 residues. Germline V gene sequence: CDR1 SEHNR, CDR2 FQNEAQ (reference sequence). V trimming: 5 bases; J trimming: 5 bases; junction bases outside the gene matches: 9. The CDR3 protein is CASSPRTSGDEQYF. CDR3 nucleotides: TGTGCCAGCAGCCCCCGGACTAGTGGCGACGAGCAGTACTTC.

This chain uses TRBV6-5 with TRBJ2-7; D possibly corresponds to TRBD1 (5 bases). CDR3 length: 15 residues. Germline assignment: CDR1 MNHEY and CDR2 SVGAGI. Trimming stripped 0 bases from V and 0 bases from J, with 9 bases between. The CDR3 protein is CASSYSPRASYEQYF. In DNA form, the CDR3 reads TGTGCCAGCAGTTACTCCCCCAGGGCCTCCTACGAGCAGTACTTC.

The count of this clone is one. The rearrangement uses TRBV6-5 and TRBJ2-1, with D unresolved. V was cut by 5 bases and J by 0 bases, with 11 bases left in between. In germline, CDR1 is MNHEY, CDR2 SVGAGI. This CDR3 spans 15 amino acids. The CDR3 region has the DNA TGTGCCAGCAGTCCCAGACGGAGCTCCTACAATGAGCAGTTCTTC. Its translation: CASSPRRSSYNEQFF.

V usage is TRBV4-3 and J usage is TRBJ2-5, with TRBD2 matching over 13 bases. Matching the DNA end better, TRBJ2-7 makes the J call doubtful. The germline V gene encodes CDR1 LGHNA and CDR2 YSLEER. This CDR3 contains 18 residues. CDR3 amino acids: CASSQGTSGRGISYEQYF. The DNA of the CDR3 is TGCGCCAGCAGCCAAGGAACTAGCGGGAGGGGGATATCCTACGAGCAGTACTTC.

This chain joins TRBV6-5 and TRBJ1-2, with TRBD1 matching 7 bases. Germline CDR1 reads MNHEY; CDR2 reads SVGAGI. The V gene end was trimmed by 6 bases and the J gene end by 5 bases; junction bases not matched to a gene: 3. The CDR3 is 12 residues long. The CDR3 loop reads CASSPTGYGYTF. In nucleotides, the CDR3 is TGTGCCAGCAGCCCGACAGGGTATGGCTACACCTTC.

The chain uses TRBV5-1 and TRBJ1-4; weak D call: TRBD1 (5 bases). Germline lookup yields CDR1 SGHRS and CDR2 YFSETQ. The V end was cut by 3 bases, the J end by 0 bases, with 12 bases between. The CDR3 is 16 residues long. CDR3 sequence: CASSYGGTATNEKLFF. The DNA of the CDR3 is TGCGCCAGCAGCTACGGGGGGACTGCAACTAATGAAAAACTGTTTTTT. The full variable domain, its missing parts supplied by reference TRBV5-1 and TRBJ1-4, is KAGVTQTPRYLIKTRGQQVTLSCSPISGHRSVSWYQQTPGQGLQFLFEYFSETQRNKGNFPGRFSGRQFSNSRSEMNVSTLELGDSALYLCASSYGGTATNEKLFFGSGTQLSVL.

The CDR3 spells CASSLVQVRSEGYTF. In DNA form, the CDR3 reads TGTGCCAGCAGCTTAGTACAGGTTCGATCGGAGGGCTACACCTTC. This chain joins TRBV7-2 and TRBJ1-2; D might be TRBD1 (5 bases). The V end was cut by 1 base, the J end by 8 bases, with 17 bases between. The CDR3 covers 15 residues. Germline V gene lookup returns CDR1 SGHTA and CDR2 FQGNSA. Supplemented by reference TRBV7-2 and TRBJ1-2, the full variable domain reads GAGVSQSPSNKVTEKGKDVELRCDPISGHTALYWYRQSLGQGLEFLIYFQGNSAPDKSGLPSDRFSAERTGGSVSTLTIQRTQQEDSAVYLCASSLVQVRSEGYTFGSGTRLTVV.